This paragraph reports one T cell receptor (beta chain). Sequence at one end of the junction differs from germline and may be a read error. The read ends 3 residues shy of where the CDR3 ends; the end is completed using the germline J gene. This specimen belongs to a study of T cells in women clearing cervical HPV infection. TCRdb's copy holds only in-frame clones and misses some; the assay was immunoSEQ multiplex PCR. The repertoire table contains about 31,000 clones. HPV was found by MY09/MY11 PCR and dot-blot genotyping. This CDR3 has 14 amino acids. Germline CDR1 is SGHNT and CDR2 is YYREEE (reference sequence).

The sequenced sample consisted of blood buffy coat. The clonotype originates from a woman between 18 and 69 years old with a cervical HPV16 infection that either progressed to CIN3+ or cleared (not recorded which). This chain connects TRBV5-4 to TRBJ1-4; TRBD1 matches 8 bases. The CDR3 DNA, read in part, is TGTGTCAGCAGCCGAGGACAGGGTAATGAAAAA. Residues: CVSSRGQGNEK. The whole CDR3 region reads CVSSRGQGNEKLFF.